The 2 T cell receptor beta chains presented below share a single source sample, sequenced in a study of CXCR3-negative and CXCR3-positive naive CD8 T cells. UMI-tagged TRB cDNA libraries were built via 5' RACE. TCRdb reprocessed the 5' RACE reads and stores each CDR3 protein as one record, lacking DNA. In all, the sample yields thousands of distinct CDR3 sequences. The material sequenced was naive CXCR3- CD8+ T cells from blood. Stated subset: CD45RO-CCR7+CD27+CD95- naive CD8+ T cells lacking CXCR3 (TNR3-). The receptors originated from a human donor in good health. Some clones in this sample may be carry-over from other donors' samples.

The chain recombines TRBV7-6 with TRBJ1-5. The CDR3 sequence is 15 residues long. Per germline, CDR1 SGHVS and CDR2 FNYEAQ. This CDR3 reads CASSLSTDFNQPQHF. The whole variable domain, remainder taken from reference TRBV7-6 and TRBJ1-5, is GAGVSQSPRYKVTKRGQDVALRCDPISGHVSLYWYRQALGQGPEFLTYFNYEAQQDKSGLPNDRFSAERPEGSISTLTIQRTEQRDSAMYRCASSLSTDFNQPQHFGDGTRLSIL.

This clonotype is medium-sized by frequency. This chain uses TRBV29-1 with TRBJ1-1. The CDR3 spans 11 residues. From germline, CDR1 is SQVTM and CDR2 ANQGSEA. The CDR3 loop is CSVALNTEAFF.